Shown below are 7 T cell receptor beta chains from a single sample sequenced in a study of human thymus T cells. From resections taken during corrective heart surgery, the thymus tissue was obtained. This table comes from immunoSEQ multiplex PCR, and its TCRdb copy is limited to in-frame clones, with some not included. The data show about 78,000 clones, 95% to 98% seen once. The sequenced sample consisted of thymus tissue. The receptors originated from a boy in the first two years of life with a congenital heart defect but otherwise immunologically healthy.

The chain joins TRBV7-2 to TRBJ2-1; D is possibly TRBD1 (5 bases). CDR1 SGHTA and CDR2 FQGNSA come from the germline V gene. The V end was cut by 5 bases, the J end by 0 bases, with 14 bases between. The CDR3 is 16 residues long. Here the CDR3 reads CASSAERTRSYNEQFF. DNA for the CDR3: TGTGCCAGCAGCGCAGAACGGACACGCTCCTACAATGAGCAGTTCTTC.

The rearrangement joins TRBV5-4 to TRBJ2-5; 8 bases agree with TRBD2. This CDR3 is 17 amino acids long. J gave up 2 bases and V 1 base, and 10 bases lay outside the gene matches. The germline gives CDR1 SGHNT, CDR2 YYREEE (reference sequence). Here the CDR3 reads CASSLRPLAGSQETQYF. CDR3 coding DNA: TGTGCCAGCAGCTTGCGACCGTTAGCGGGGTCTCAAGAGACCCAGTACTTC.

This chain uses TRBV30 with TRBJ2-3; D gene ambiguous. V lost 1 base, J lost 9 bases, and 8 bases lay in between. Germline V lookup: CDR1 GTSNPN, CDR2 SVGIG (reference sequence). CDR3 length: 11 residues. CDR3 DNA sequence: TGTGCCTGGAGTGATTGCGGAACGCAGTATTTT. Encoded protein: CAWSDCGTQYF.

This CDR3 is CASSFARFGETQYF. The DNA for the CDR3 is TGTGCCAGCAGCTTCGCCCGTTTCGGTGAGACCCAGTACTTC. The V call is TRBV5-5, the J call TRBJ2-5, with D uncertain. Trimming pared 2 bases from V and 5 bases from J, leaving 13 bases between. The length of the CDR3 is 14 residues. Germline loops: CDR1 SGHKS, CDR2 YYEKEE (reference sequence).

The chain links TRBV11-3 to TRBJ1-2; no definite D call. Looked up from germline, CDR1 is SGHNT and CDR2 is YENEEA. The CDR3 is 13 residues long. Trimming took 3 bases from V and 2 from J, leaving 7 bases between them. The CDR3 DNA reads TGTGCCAGCAGCTTGGGTCGAAACTATGGCTACACCTTC. It is translated as CASSLGRNYGYTF.

This clone is a singleton in its sample. The chain has TRBV6-5 and TRBJ1-1, with 7 bases aligning to TRBD1. In germline, CDR1 is MNHEY, CDR2 SVGAGI. CDR3 length: 15 residues. J gave up 1 base and V 2 bases, and 4 bases lay outside the gene matches. CDR3 protein: CASSYGTAWNTEAFF. CDR3 bases: TGTGCCAGCAGTTACGGGACAGCTTGGAACACTGAAGCTTTCTTT.

The chain joins TRBV6-1 to TRBJ1-1; tentative D call: TRBD1 (5 bases). V lost 5 bases and J lost 7, with 20 bases in between. The CDR3 consists of 15 residues. The germline V gene encodes CDR1 MNHNS and CDR2 SASEGT. This chain's CDR3 is CASSFPGRKIFEAFF. As DNA, the CDR3 is TGTGCCAGCAGTTTCCCGGGACGGAAGATATTTGAAGCTTTCTTT.